This entry lists 9 T cell receptor beta chains sequenced from one sample in a study of response to subunit inactivated influenza vaccine. TCRdb re-called the RT-PCR reads with MiXCR, one entry per CDR3 protein. Of 700,000 to 800,000 distinct CDR3 sequences in the sample, about a fifth were seen once. The sequencing used PBMCs from blood, collected 5 days after vaccination. The receptor source for this set is a man aged 50 or older who received an inactivated influenza vaccine.

This clonotype was observed a few times. The chain uses TRBV12-3 or TRBV12-4 and TRBJ2-2; 9 bases map to TRBD2. V dropped 5 bases and J dropped 6; count of bases not matched to a gene: 7. There are 15 residues in the CDR3. CDR3 sequence reads: CASSPEAGGPGELFF. The CDR3 DNA reads TGTGCCAGCAGTCCCGAGGCGGGAGGGCCCGGGGAGCTGTTTTTT.

The rearrangement links TRBV4-2 to TRBJ1-5; D remains unclear. This CDR3 spans 14 amino acids. Germline-derived CDR1 and CDR2 are LGHNA and YNFKEQ. V was pared by 1 base and J by 0 bases, with 4 bases between. The CDR3 sequence is CASSQVDSNQPQHF. Here the CDR3 DNA reads TGTGCCAGCAGCCAAGTGGATAGCAATCAGCCCCAGCATTTT.

This chain connects TRBV10-3 to TRBJ1-5; D is possibly TRBD1 (5 bases). V was cut by 3 bases and J by 3 bases, with 12 bases left in between. Germline assignment: CDR1 ENHRY and CDR2 SYGVKD. The CDR3 is 15 residues long. CDR3 region: CAISEARQINQPQHF. DNA for the CDR3: TGTGCCATCAGTGAAGCCCGACAGATCAATCAGCCCCAGCATTTT.

CDR3 bases: TGTGCAGGAGGACAGCAACAAGAGACCCAGTACTTC. Translation gives CAGGQQQETQYF. The V gene is TRBV7-9, the J gene TRBJ2-5, with a possible D match to TRBD1 (6 bases). Germline V gene data show CDR1 as SEHNR and CDR2 as FQNEAQ (reference sequence). This CDR3 has 12 residues.

Only a few counts were recorded for this clonotype. This chain links TRBV7-9 with TRBJ1-1; D may be TRBD1 (6 bases). From germline, CDR1 is SEHNR and CDR2 FQNEAQ (reference sequence). V dropped 4 bases and J dropped 0 bases, with 12 bases sitting between them. The CDR3 extends over 15 amino acids. CDR3 coding DNA: TGTGCCAGCAGCTCGTCGACAGGACTGAACACTGAAGCTTTCTTT. It encodes CASSSSTGLNTEAFF. The full variable domain, completed using reference TRBV7-9 and TRBJ1-1, is DTGVSQNPRHKITKRGQNVTFRCDPISEHNRLYWYRQTLGQGPEFLTYFQNEAQLEKSRLLSDRFSAERPKGSFSTLEIQRTEQGDSAMYLCASSSSTGLNTEAFFGQGTRLTVV.

This clonotype was detected only a few times. This chain links TRBV11-2 with TRBJ1-3; D gene ambiguous. Trimming removed 2 bases from V and 4 bases from J, with 9 bases in between. Germline V CDR1 and CDR2: SGHAT, FQNNGV. The CDR3 has 14 amino acids. CDR3 DNA sequence: TGTGCCAGCAGCTTAAGCAGCGGCGGAAACACCATATATTTT. Protein product: CASSLSSGGNTIYF.

There are a few counts of this clonotype. The V and J genes are TRBV27 and TRBJ2-7; D perhaps matches TRBD1 (5 bases). Germline V lookup: CDR1 MNHEY, CDR2 SMNVEV (reference sequence). Deletions cut 4 bases from V and 4 bases from J, with 23 bases between. The CDR3 is 17 residues long. CDR3 loop: CASSSIRLDRRSYEQYF. Here the CDR3 DNA reads TGTGCCAGCAGTTCAATCCGGCTCGACAGACGAAGTTACGAGCAGTACTTC.

This clonotype showed up just once. The chain is built from TRBV6-2 or TRBV6-3 and TRBJ1-2; possible D gene TRBD1, 5 bases. The germline V and J ends were trimmed by 6 bases and 4 bases, with 15 bases remaining between them. Looked up from germline, CDR1 is MNHEY and CDR2 is SVGEGT. There are 14 residues in the CDR3. The CDR3 DNA reads TGTGCCAGCAGACTCCCACAGGTGATCTATGGCTACACCTTC. Translating gives CASRLPQVIYGYTF.

The V gene is TRBV7-8, the J gene TRBJ2-1; TRBD2 agrees at 10 bases. After removal of 1 base from V and 0 bases from J, the junction contained 3 bases not matched to a gene. The CDR3 loop spans 17 amino acids. In germline, CDR1 is SGHVS, CDR2 FQNEAQ. The CDR3 spells CASSLEGLAASYNEQFF. The CDR3 DNA follows: TGTGCCAGCAGCTTAGAAGGACTAGCGGCCTCCTACAATGAGCAGTTCTTC.